Shown below are 26 T cell receptor beta chains from a single sample sequenced in a study of cytomegalovirus exposure and HLA in healthy donors. The PCR ran on 60 Vbeta and 13 Jbeta primers. Generated by immunoSEQ multiplex PCR, the TCRdb table keeps only in-frame clones and is missing some. Here the sample spans 150,000 to 200,000 clones, under 75% being singletons. Material for sequencing was PBMCs. The receptors were gathered from a man aged 40-49 years in good health and CMV-seropositive.

The J gene is TRBJ2-1, the V gene TRBV27; D possibly corresponds to TRBD2 (5 bases). Germline CDR1 MNHEY, CDR2 SMNVEV (reference sequence). V lost 7 bases, J lost 3 bases, and 16 bases lay in between. The length of the CDR3 is 15 residues. CDR3 in amino acids: CASKGSSGVYNEQFF. The CDR3 region has the DNA TGTGCCAGCAAAGGTTCCTCCGGGGTCTACAATGAGCAGTTCTTC.

The J gene is TRBJ2-4, the V gene TRBV5-1, with 7 bases identical to TRBD1. CDR3 size: 18 residues. The germline V gene encodes CDR1 SGHRS and CDR2 YFSETQ. J lost 2 bases, V lost 0 bases, and 11 bases had no gene match. The CDR3 DNA follows: TGCGCCAGCAGCTTGGAAACAGGGGAGTTGTTGACCAAAAACATTCAGTACTTC. It yields the protein CASSLETGELLTKNIQYF.

This chain joins TRBV18 and TRBJ2-7, with D possibly matching TRBD1 (6 bases). V was shortened by 3 bases and J by 1 base, with 10 bases between the two germline ends. CDR1 and CDR2 from the germline V gene are KGHSH and LQKENI. The CDR3 consists of 14 residues. CDR3 sequence reads: CASSPGTSSYEQYF. DNA for the CDR3: TGTGCCAGCTCACCCGGGACAAGTTCCTACGAGCAGTACTTC.

The chain employs TRBV5-1 and TRBJ2-6; a possible D gene is TRBD2 (6 bases). The length of the CDR3 is 16 residues. Germline-derived CDR1 and CDR2 are SGHRS and YFSETQ. Trimming left V 3 bases short and J 0 bases short, with 10 bases between. Here the CDR3 reads CASSSGASSGANVLTF. For the CDR3, the DNA is TGCGCCAGCAGCTCGGGAGCTAGCTCTGGGGCCAACGTCCTGACTTTC.

The gene calls are TRBV5-1 and TRBJ1-5; 10 positions match TRBD1. V lost 4 bases and J lost 2; bases outside the gene matches: 3. The CDR3 has 15 amino acids. CDR1 is SGHRS and CDR2 is YFSETQ in the germline V gene. The CDR3 DNA reads TGCGCCAGCAGCCCAGGGACAGGGGGCAATCAGCCCCAGCATTTT. Amino acid sequence: CASSPGTGGNQPQHF. The entire variable domain, with the rest obtained from reference TRBV5-1 and TRBJ1-5, is as follows: KAGVTQTPRYLIKTRGQQVTLSCSPISGHRSVSWYQQTPGQGLQFLFEYFSETQRNKGNFPGRFSGRQFSNSRSEMNVSTLELGDSALYLCASSPGTGGNQPQHFGDGTRLSIL.

The chain has TRBV4-1 and TRBJ2-4; weak D call: TRBD2 (5 bases). The CDR3 sequence is 16 residues long. V was trimmed by 0 bases and J by 0 bases, leaving 9 bases between them. Germline V gene data show CDR1 as MGHRA and CDR2 as YSYEKL. The CDR3 reads CASSQDRTLAKNIQYF. CDR3 nucleotides: TGCGCCAGCAGCCAAGATAGGACTTTAGCCAAAAACATTCAGTACTTC.

The V gene is TRBV19, the J gene TRBJ1-1, with a tentative D call TRBD1 (5 bases). Deletions cut 3 bases from V and 4 bases from J, with 9 bases between. This CDR3 contains 13 residues. Germline-derived CDR1 and CDR2 are LNHDA and SQIVND (reference sequence). The DNA of the CDR3 is TGTGCCAGTAGTATTGTTAGGGGCACTGAAGCTTTCTTT. Amino acid sequence: CASSIVRGTEAFF.

The chain uses TRBV5-1 and TRBJ2-2; 8 bases fit TRBD1. Per germline, CDR1 SGHRS and CDR2 YFSETQ. Losses at the gene ends were 3 bases for V and 4 bases for J; bases not matched to a gene: 8. This CDR3 has 16 amino acids. The CDR3 DNA follows: TGCGCCAGCAGCTCCCGGACAGGGCAGAGCACCGGGGAGCTGTTTTTT. Translated: CASSSRTGQSTGELFF.

The J gene is TRBJ1-5, the V gene TRBV5-6; no clear D. The CDR3 has 15 amino acids. The V gene's germline CDR1 is SGHDT and CDR2 YYEEEE. Trimming removed 9 bases from V and 6 bases from J, with 22 bases in between. CDR3 coding DNA: TGTGCCACCTCTCGGGGTGGATTGGAGGGTCAGCCCCAGCATTTT. It encodes CATSRGGLEGQPQHF.

The J gene is TRBJ2-2, the V gene TRBV7-2; 10 nucleotides agree with TRBD1. The CDR3 consists of 15 residues. Germline V gene lookup returns CDR1 SGHTA and CDR2 FQGNSA. Trimming removed 7 bases from V and 2 bases from J; junction bases left unmatched: 4. The CDR3 loop is CASTRQGANTGELFF. The CDR3 DNA reads as TGTGCCAGCACCCGACAGGGGGCCAACACCGGGGAGCTGTTTTTT.

This clone has just a few counts. The chain joins TRBV4-3 to TRBJ2-7; tentatively, D is TRBD1 (6 bases). The germline gives CDR1 LGHNA, CDR2 YSLEER. Trimming left V 1 base short and J 3 bases short, with 19 bases between. This CDR3 has 17 amino acids. The DNA of the CDR3 is TGCGCCAGCAGCCAAGCCTGGAGACAGGATTACCACTACGAGCAGTACTTC. Protein sequence: CASSQAWRQDYHYEQYF.

This clone was recorded a few times. The rearrangement links TRBV27 to TRBJ1-5; 9 nucleotides line up with TRBD1. This CDR3 has 15 residues. The V gene end was trimmed by 5 bases and the J gene end by 5 bases; junction bases not matched to a gene: 7. Germline CDR1 and CDR2: MNHEY and SMNVEV (reference sequence). Here the CDR3 DNA reads TGTGCCAGCAGTCCCCGGACAGGGGTAGATCAGCCCCAGCATTTT. Protein: CASSPRTGVDQPQHF.

This clone occurred a few times. The gene calls are TRBV7-9 and TRBJ2-1, with TRBD2 matching over 11 bases. This CDR3 is built from 19 residues. Germline assignment: CDR1 SEHNR and CDR2 FQNEAQ (reference sequence). V was pared by 5 bases and J by 0 bases, with 12 bases of the junction left unmatched. The CDR3 coding sequence is TGTGCCAGCAGCACCACACCGGGACTAGCGGACAGCTCCTACAATGAGCAGTTCTTC. Amino acid sequence: CASSTTPGLADSSYNEQFF.

V usage is TRBV4-2 and J usage is TRBJ1-1; TRBD1 matches 7 bases. Trimming cost V 4 bases and J 3 bases; bases outside gene matches: 11. In germline, CDR1 is LGHNA, CDR2 YNFKEQ. This CDR3 is 16 amino acids long. Here the CDR3 reads CASSLNFVTGDTEAFF. The DNA of the CDR3 is TGTGCCAGCAGCCTCAATTTCGTAACAGGGGACACTGAAGCTTTCTTT.

The chain combines TRBV7-3 with TRBJ1-1, with 9 nucleotides matching TRBD1. CDR1 and CDR2 (germline): SGHTA, FQGTGA. Trimming cost V 7 bases and J 4 bases; bases outside gene matches: 7. The CDR3 runs 14 residues. The CDR3 nucleotides are TGTGCCAGCAAACAGGGGGCGGCGGGCACTGAAGCTTTCTTT. Translating gives CASKQGAAGTEAFF.

CDR3 DNA: TGTGCCAGCAGCCTGAGGGCTGCTGGAAACACCATATATTTT. Protein: CASSLRAAGNTIYF. This sequence joins TRBV7-2 and TRBJ1-3; D not resolved. V was shortened by 5 bases and J by 2 bases, with 10 bases between the two germline ends. CDR1 SGHTA and CDR2 FQGNSA come from the germline V gene. The CDR3 extends over 14 amino acids.

This clone has a single count. V usage is TRBV30 and J usage is TRBJ1-5, with D tentatively TRBD1 (6 bases). V was trimmed by 4 bases and J by 2 bases, leaving 12 bases between them. Germline values: CDR1 GTSNPN, CDR2 SVGIG (reference sequence). This CDR3 spans 14 amino acids. The CDR3 is CAWNGGQGNQPQHF. The CDR3 DNA follows: TGTGCCTGGAATGGGGGCCAGGGCAATCAGCCCCAGCATTTT.

This clone has only a few counts. The chain carries TRBV9 and TRBJ1-6; TRBD1 aligns across 7 bases. CDR3 length equals 14 residues. The germline CDR1 and CDR2 sequences are SGDLS and YYNGEE. The ends lost 5 bases at V and 4 bases at J; junction bases unmatched: 3. In DNA form, the CDR3 reads TGTGCCAGCAGGGGGACAGAATATAATTCACCCCTCCACTTT. Amino acid sequence: CASRGTEYNSPLHF.

The chain has TRBV4-2 and TRBJ2-2, with TRBD2 as a possible D gene (5 bases). Deletions cut 0 bases from V and 3 bases from J, with 11 bases between. CDR3 length: 16 residues. The V gene's germline CDR1 is LGHNA and CDR2 YNFKEQ. CDR3 sequence (DNA): TGTGCCAGCAGCCAAGATAGTAACGGGGACACCGGGGAGCTGTTTTTT. It yields the protein CASSQDSNGDTGELFF.

The rearrangement uses TRBV2 and TRBJ1-5; 7 nucleotides line up with TRBD1. The CDR3 has 17 amino acids. Germline values: CDR1 SNHLY, CDR2 FYNNEI. The V and J ends lost 5 bases and 0 bases, in that order; junction bases with no gene match: 10. The DNA of the CDR3 is TGTGCCAGCAGTCCCCCACACGACAGGGATAGCAATCAGCCCCAGCATTTT. Its protein is CASSPPHDRDSNQPQHF.

The sample holds a few counts of this clone. V usage is TRBV7-9 and J usage is TRBJ2-7; 7 positions match TRBD1. The CDR3 has 15 amino acids. Germline CDR1 is SEHNR and CDR2 is FQNEAQ (reference sequence). V trimming: 4 bases; J trimming: 4 bases; junction bases outside the gene matches: 10. The CDR3 sequence is CASSSRDRNIYEQYF. Written as DNA, the CDR3 is TGTGCCAGCAGCTCCCGGGACAGAAATATTTACGAGCAGTACTTC. Based on the CDR3 plus reference TRBV7-9 and TRBJ2-7, the full variable domain is DTGVSQNPRHKITKRGQNVTFRCDPISEHNRLYWYRQTLGQGPEFLTYFQNEAQLEKSRLLSDRFSAERPKGSFSTLEIQRTEQGDSAMYLCASSSRDRNIYEQYFGPGTRLTVT.

On this clone: One end of the junction varies from germline; a read error may be responsible. The rearrangement joins TRBV7-2 to TRBJ1-2, with 8 bases that match TRBD1. Germline V CDR1 and CDR2: SGHTA, FQGNSA. The CDR3 is made up of 17 amino acids. CDR3 in amino acids: CANSSRLTGVMDYGYTF. In DNA, the CDR3 is TGTGCCAACAGCTCCCGACTGACAGGGGTCATGGACTATGGCTACACCTTC. Together with reference TRBV7-2 and TRBJ1-2, the CDR3 gives the full variable domain: GAGVSQSPSNKVTEKGKDVELRCDPISGHTALYWYRQSLGQGLEFLIYFQGNSAPDKSGLPSDRFSAERTGGSVSTLTIQRTQQEDSAVYLCANSSRLTGVMDYGYTFGSGTRLTVV.

The chain links TRBV5-1 to TRBJ1-2, with D possibly TRBD1 on 5 matching bases. The V gene's germline CDR1 is SGHRS and CDR2 YFSETQ. The V end lost 2 bases, the J end lost 4 bases, and 9 bases lay between the germline ends. The CDR3 has 13 amino acids. CDR3 residues: CASSFQGSYGYTF. The CDR3 bases are TGCGCCAGCAGCTTCCAGGGTAGCTATGGCTACACCTTC.

The chain links TRBV30 to TRBJ1-3; D may be TRBD1 (6 bases). In germline, CDR1 is GTSNPN, CDR2 SVGIG (reference sequence). The CDR3 spans 12 residues. V shed 5 bases and J shed 4 bases, with 9 bases lying between them. Written as DNA, the CDR3 is TGTGCCTGGGAAGGACAGGGAAACACCATATATTTT. It translates to CAWEGQGNTIYF. Based on the CDR3 plus reference TRBV30 and TRBJ1-3, the full variable domain is SQTIHQWPATLVQPVGSPLSLECTVEGTSNPNLYWYRQAAGRGLQLLFYSVGIGQISSEVPQNLSASRPQDRQFILSSKKLLLSDSGFYLCAWEGQGNTIYFGEGSWLTVV.

This sequence joins TRBV10-3 and TRBJ2-5; maybe TRBD1 (5 bases). CDR1 is ENHRY and CDR2 is SYGVKD in the germline V gene. V was cut by 9 bases and J by 4 bases, with 12 bases left in between. This CDR3 has 12 amino acids. The CDR3 DNA reads as TGTGCCATTACCGACAGCCTAGAGACCCAGTACTTC. Translated, it gives CAITDSLETQYF.

The chain joins TRBV4-2 to TRBJ2-1, with 8 bases aligning to TRBD2. Per germline, CDR1 LGHNA and CDR2 YNFKEQ. Unmatched junction bases numbered 7, after V lost 0 bases and J lost 12 bases. This CDR3 has 14 amino acids. DNA of the CDR3: TGTGCCAGCAGCCAAGATCCGCTACGGGGGGGGCAGTTCTTC. This codes for CASSQDPLRGGQFF.